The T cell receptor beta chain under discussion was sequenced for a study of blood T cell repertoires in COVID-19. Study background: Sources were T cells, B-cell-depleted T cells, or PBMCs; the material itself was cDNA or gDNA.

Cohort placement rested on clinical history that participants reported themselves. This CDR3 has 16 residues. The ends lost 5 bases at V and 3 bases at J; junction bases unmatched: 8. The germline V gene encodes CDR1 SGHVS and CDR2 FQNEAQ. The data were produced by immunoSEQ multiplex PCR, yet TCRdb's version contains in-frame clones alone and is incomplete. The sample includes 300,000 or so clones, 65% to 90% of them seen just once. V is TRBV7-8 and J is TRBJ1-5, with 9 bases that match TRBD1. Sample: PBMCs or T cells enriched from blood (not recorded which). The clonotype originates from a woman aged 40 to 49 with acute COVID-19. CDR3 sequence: CASSATGGVDNQPQHF. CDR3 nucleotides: TGTGCCAGCAGCGCTACAGGGGGCGTAGACAATCAGCCCCAGCATTTT.